This T cell receptor (beta chain) was found in a study of radiotherapy plus CTLA-4 blockade in lung cancer listed by TCRdb under 2018. A note on the overall study: Objective responses occurred in 15% to 20% of enrolled patients, and 25% to 40% achieved disease control.

The method was the immunoSEQ multiplex PCR assay. TCRdb obtained this table from immuneACCESS and retained in-frame rearrangements with V and J assigned. These tables miss some clones; where compared with another copy, unresolved V genes account for less than half of the shortfall, and the remainder is unexplained. The table for this sample lists about 97,000 clones; approximately 75% of them were counted only once. The ten largest clones take up around 3% of the sample. Overall study outcomes, separate from this receptor: After treatment with radiotherapy and ipilimumab, TCR clones that originated in tumors expanded in peripheral blood. The strongest predictors of response were reported to be early dynamic shifts in blood T cell clones along with a rise in serum interferon-beta following radiation.

From the cysteine through the phenylalanine, the CDR3 covers 15 amino acids. Only the CDR3 part of the read is kept: 45 bases, read in frame from the first base. V is cut by 0 bases and J by 4 bases, and the space between the germline ends is 10 bases. The CDR1 and CDR2 encoded by the germline V gene are SGHTA and FQGNSA. Comments on this clone: Its antigen remains undetermined. Base qualities are not recorded, but no much larger clone differs from it by a single base.

The study evaluated CTLA-4 blockade (ipilimumab) given together with focal radiation therapy in patients who had chemo-refractory metastatic non-small-cell lung cancer. The receptor's source is a human donor with non-small cell lung cancer who had a partial response to radiotherapy plus ipilimumab. Some clones in this sample may be carry-over from other donors' samples. The sequencing here drew on peripheral blood, taken from a patient treated with radiotherapy plus ipilimumab. Recombination connected TRBV7-2 to TRBJ1-3; possibly the D gene is TRBD1, per 6 matching bases. The DNA is TGTGCCAGCAGCTTAGCGCAGGGGCGCGGAAACACCATATATTTT. Translated, this is CASSLAQGRGNTIYF.